This TCR beta chain appears in the sequencing data of a study of STAT5B mutations in CD4+ large granular lymphocyte leukemia. Original processing notes: Lowest detectable productive clonotype frequency was 2.59 x 10-5. Sequencing used immunoSEQ multiplex PCR; TCRdb keeps in-frame clones, though not all of them. The V and J calls and clone size were taken over from that table, and D and trimming were inferred from the DNA. The sample holds roughly 40,000 clones, less than 85% seen once. CDR1 and CDR2 from the germline V gene are SGHNT and YYREEE (reference sequence). V was shortened by 1 base and J by 3 bases, with 4 bases between the two germline ends. The length of the CDR3 is 12 residues. General study points: Compared with healthy controls (2/35), patient top clones favored TRBV06 (8/27). No patients shared main leukemic clonotypes, though around 27% appeared at low frequency elsewhere.

About this clone itself: Its antigen is unidentified.

V and J are TRBV5-4 and TRBJ2-5; D gene unclear. Sequenced input: CD4+ T cells from blood buffy coats. The TCR sequence derives from a human donor in good health. CDR3: CASSLPEETQYF. Here the CDR3 DNA reads TGTGCCAGCAGCTTGCCCGAAGAGACCCAGTACTTC.